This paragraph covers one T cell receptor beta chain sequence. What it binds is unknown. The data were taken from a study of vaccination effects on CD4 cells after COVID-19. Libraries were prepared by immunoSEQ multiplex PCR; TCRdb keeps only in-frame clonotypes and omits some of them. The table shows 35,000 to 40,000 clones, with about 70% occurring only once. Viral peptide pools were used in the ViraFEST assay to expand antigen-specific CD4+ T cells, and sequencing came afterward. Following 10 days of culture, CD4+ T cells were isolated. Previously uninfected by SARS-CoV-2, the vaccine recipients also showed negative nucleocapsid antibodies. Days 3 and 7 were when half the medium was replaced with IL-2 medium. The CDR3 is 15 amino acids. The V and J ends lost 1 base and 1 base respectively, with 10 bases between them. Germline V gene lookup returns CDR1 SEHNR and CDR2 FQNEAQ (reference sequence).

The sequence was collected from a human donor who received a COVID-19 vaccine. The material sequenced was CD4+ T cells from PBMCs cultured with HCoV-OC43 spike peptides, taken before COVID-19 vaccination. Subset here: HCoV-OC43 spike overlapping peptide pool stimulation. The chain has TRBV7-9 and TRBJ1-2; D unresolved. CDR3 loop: CASSLGFPNNYGYTF. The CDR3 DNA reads TGTGCCAGCAGCTTAGGGTTCCCTAATAACTATGGCTACACCTTC.